The 32 T cell receptor beta chains below were found in one sample sequenced in a study of blood T cells in healthy people across ages (dated by TCRdb to about 2015). To prepare the library, 5' RACE was applied. The second PCR ran for about 6 to 12 cycles and used a J-beta primer mix along with a sample-barcoded 5' primer. TCRdb reran the public reads through fastp at Q25 and MiXCR, keeping productive beta chains. When rows share a CDR3 protein, they turn into one entry using the most common DNA and genes. This sample holds around 2 million distinct CDR3 sequences; 30% to 40% were observed only once. Together, the top ten hold more than 20% of the sample. The sequencing sample was made of blood. The receptors come from a human donor in good health.

CDR3: CSARGRGYGYTF. In nucleotides, the CDR3 is TGCAGTGCTAGAGGCAGGGGCTATGGCTACACCTTC. The chain links TRBV20-1 to TRBJ1-2; weak D call: TRBD1 (6 bases). The CDR3 sequence is 12 residues long. Germline CDR1 is DFQATT and CDR2 is SNEGSKA (reference sequence). Trimming removed 1 base at V and 4 bases at J, with 7 bases between.

This rearrangement joins TRBV6-4 to TRBJ1-2; D not resolved. V was clipped by 0 bases and J by 4 bases, with 6 bases between them. The germline V gene has CDR1 MRHNA and CDR2 SNTAGT. The CDR3 contains 13 residues. This CDR3 is CASSDSGSYGYTF. The CDR3 DNA reads TGTGCCAGCAGTGACTCGGGCAGCTATGGCTACACCTTC.

J is TRBJ1-1 and V is TRBV7-2, with D perhaps matching TRBD1 (5 bases). Trimming took 1 base from V and 2 from J, leaving 20 bases between them. Germline V gives CDR1 SGHTA, CDR2 FQGNSA. This CDR3 comprises 18 residues. This chain's CDR3 is CASSLVSGARGANTEAFF. The CDR3 coding sequence is TGTGCCAGCAGCTTAGTTTCAGGCGCTCGGGGCGCAAACACTGAAGCTTTCTTT.

The V and J genes are TRBV27 and TRBJ1-4, with D unclear. The CDR3 consists of 14 residues. The V end was cut by 4 bases, the J end by 6 bases, with 12 bases between. Germline CDR1 is MNHEY and CDR2 is SMNVEV (reference sequence). The CDR3 reads CASSSDGWDEKLFF. The DNA for the CDR3 is TGTGCCAGCAGTTCGGACGGATGGGATGAAAAACTGTTTTTT.

The rearrangement joins TRBV15 to TRBJ2-7; 9 bases are shared with TRBD2. CDR3 length equals 22 residues. CDR1 is LNHNV, CDR2 YYDKDF, per germline (reference sequence). The V gene end was trimmed by 0 bases and the J gene end by 2 bases; junction bases not matched to a gene: 23. CDR3 sequence reads: CATSRDVPRPRSGGTIAYEQYF. CDR3 coding DNA: TGTGCCACCAGCAGAGACGTTCCGAGGCCCAGGAGCGGGGGGACTATAGCCTACGAGCAGTACTTC. Together with reference TRBV15 and TRBJ2-7, the CDR3 gives the full variable domain: DAMVIQNPRYQVTQFGKPVTLSCSQTLNHNVMYWYQQKSSQAPKLLFHYYDKDFNNEADTPDNFQSRRPNTSFCFLDIRSPGLGDTAMYLCATSRDVPRPRSGGTIAYEQYFGPGTRLTVT.

The V call is TRBV4-1, the J call TRBJ2-4; 8 bases map to TRBD1. The J call may be in error: the DNA end matches TRBJ2-7 better. This CDR3 spans 16 amino acids. CDR1 is MGHRA, CDR2 YSYEKL, per germline. The CDR3 DNA follows: TGCGCCAGCAGCCCTCGATTCGGGACAGGAGGCTACGAGCAGTACTTC. Residues: CASSPRFGTGGYEQYF.

Regarding this clonotype: Without the conserved terminal phenylalanine or tryptophan, this CDR3 likely stems from a read error. The chain combines TRBV6-6 with TRBJ2-1; 7 positions agree with TRBD1. Germline-derived CDR1 and CDR2 are MNHNY and SVGAGI (reference sequence). The CDR3 sequence is 15 residues long. With 3 bases clipped from V and 4 bases from J, the junction kept 6 bases outside the gene matches. CDR3 bases: TGTGCCAGCAGTTATAGGACAGGATTTTACAATGAGCAGTTCTTG. It specifies CASSYRTGFYNEQFL.

This rearrangement joins TRBV20-1 to TRBJ1-6; D call uncertain. V dropped 1 base and J dropped 6 bases, with 7 bases sitting between them. This CDR3 is built from 13 residues. Germline CDR1 DFQATT, CDR2 SNEGSKA (reference sequence). CDR3 amino acids: CSARAPTNSPLHF. CDR3 nucleotide sequence: TGCAGTGCTAGAGCCCCAACTAATTCACCCCTCCACTTT.

The chain is built from TRBV7-9 and TRBJ2-5, with D unresolved. Germline CDR1 reads SEHNR; CDR2 reads FQNEAQ (reference sequence). The CDR3 consists of 13 residues. Trimming shortened V by 3 bases and J by 6 bases, and 11 bases separated the two germline ends. The CDR3 here is CASSFPDRQTQYF. The CDR3 DNA sequence: TGTGCCAGCAGCTTTCCAGACCGTCAGACCCAGTACTTC.

The rearrangement joins TRBV5-1 to TRBJ2-2; 8 bases map to TRBD2. The CDR3 has 17 residues. Trimming took 4 bases from V and 5 from J; bases not matched to a gene: 13. CDR1 and CDR2 from the germline V gene are SGHRS and YFSETQ. CDR3 nucleotides: TGCGCCAGCAGCAGGCTGTCGACTAGCGTGGTTACCGGGGAGCTGTTTTTT. Protein product: CASSRLSTSVVTGELFF. The entire variable domain, with the rest obtained from reference TRBV5-1 and TRBJ2-2, is as follows: KAGVTQTPRYLIKTRGQQVTLSCSPISGHRSVSWYQQTPGQGLQFLFEYFSETQRNKGNFPGRFSGRQFSNSRSEMNVSTLELGDSALYLCASSRLSTSVVTGELFFGEGSRLTVL.

This chain joins TRBV10-3 and TRBJ1-4; 8 positions agree with TRBD1. Germline CDR1 reads ENHRY; CDR2 reads SYGVKD. After removal of 6 bases from V and 8 bases from J, the junction contained 11 bases not matched to a gene. The CDR3 has 15 residues. CDR3 region: CAIRQGQEDVEKLFF. The CDR3 coding sequence is TGTGCCATCAGGCAGGGACAGGAAGATGTGGAAAAACTGTTTTTT.

This clonotype was seen a few times. The chain couples TRBV6-6 to TRBJ1-1, with D unclear. From germline, CDR1 is MNHNY and CDR2 SVGAGI (reference sequence). The V end lost 2 bases, the J end lost 3 bases, and 7 bases lay between the germline ends. There are 13 residues in the CDR3. The CDR3 protein is CASSYERDTEAFF. CDR3 DNA sequence: TGTGCCAGCAGTTACGAAAGGGACACTGAAGCTTTCTTT.

In this sample, this clonotype turned up many times. The V gene is TRBV7-9, the J gene TRBJ2-7; D is undetermined. Germline CDR1 reads SEHNR; CDR2 reads FQNEAQ (reference sequence). The CDR3 loop spans 13 amino acids. Trimming cost V 3 bases and J 3 bases, with 9 bases left between them. The CDR3 sequence: CASSFFSDYEQYF. As DNA, the CDR3 is TGTGCCAGCAGCTTTTTTTCCGACTACGAGCAGTACTTC.

V usage is TRBV7-2 and J usage is TRBJ1-5; D is unresolved. The ends were cut back, 1 base at V and 0 bases at J, with 7 bases in the middle. This CDR3 spans 15 amino acids. Germline V gene lookup returns CDR1 SGHTA and CDR2 FQGNSA. This chain's CDR3 is CASSLDLGSNQPQHF. The CDR3 DNA is TGTGCCAGCAGCTTAGACCTGGGTAGCAATCAGCCCCAGCATTTT.

Here the CDR3 reads CASSQARRTEAFF. The CDR3 DNA is TGCGCCAGCAGCCAAGCACGACGGACTGAAGCTTTCTTT. This chain uses TRBV4-1 with TRBJ1-1; D gene uncertain. V was cut by 1 base and J by 5 bases, with 8 bases left in between. Germline lookup yields CDR1 MGHRA and CDR2 YSYEKL. CDR3 size: 13 residues.

This clonotype was counted only a few times. The V gene is TRBV28, the J gene TRBJ2-7; D unresolved. V was trimmed by 6 bases and J by 3 bases, leaving 12 bases between them. CDR3 length: 13 residues. Per the germline V gene, CDR1 is MDHEN and CDR2 is SYDVKM. CDR3 sequence reads: CASSMTPSYEQYF. Written as DNA, the CDR3 is TGTGCCAGCAGCATGACACCCAGCTACGAGCAGTACTTC.

The chain has TRBV5-6 and TRBJ2-4; D gene ambiguous. The DNA end is more similar to TRBJ2-7, so the J call may be wrong. CDR3 length: 13 residues. Germline assignment: CDR1 SGHDT and CDR2 YYEEEE. CDR3 loop: CASSLDTRHEQYF. The CDR3 DNA sequence: TGTGCCAGCAGCTTAGACACGCGGCACGAGCAGTACTTC.

The CDR3 sequence: CASRAASEAQETQYF. The CDR3 nucleotides read TGTGCCAGCAGGGCCGCTAGCGAAGCCCAAGAGACCCAGTACTTC. The chain combines TRBV12-3 or TRBV12-4 with TRBJ2-5; TRBD2 is a possible D gene (6 bases). This CDR3 contains 15 residues. Trimming shortened V by 6 bases and J by 1 base, and 15 bases separated the two germline ends.

This clonotype was observed a handful of times. V is TRBV12-3 or TRBV12-4 and J is TRBJ1-2, with 9 bases identical to TRBD1. The CDR3 has 15 amino acids. The trim removed 4 bases at V and 2 bases at J, leaving 5 bases unmatched. This chain's CDR3 is CASSSLGTGNYGYTF. The CDR3, as DNA: TGTGCCAGCAGTTCCCTGGGGACAGGGAACTATGGCTACACCTTC.

The chain uses TRBV3-1 and TRBJ2-7; 7 positions agree with TRBD2. This CDR3 is built from 16 residues. V trimming: 4 bases; J trimming: 1 base; junction bases outside the gene matches: 10. Germline V gene lookup returns CDR1 LGHDT and CDR2 YNNKEL (reference sequence). The CDR3 here is CASSRPTSGVSYEQYF. DNA of the CDR3: TGTGCCAGCAGCCGCCCGACAAGCGGGGTTTCCTACGAGCAGTACTTC.

The V call is TRBV5-1, the J call TRBJ2-7; 9 bases agree with TRBD1. Germline CDR1 reads SGHRS; CDR2 reads YFSETQ. Trimming took 4 bases from V and 6 from J; bases not matched to a gene: 14. There are 16 residues in the CDR3. The CDR3 spells CASSPPGGTGIREQYF. For the CDR3, the DNA is TGCGCCAGCAGCCCTCCAGGTGGGACAGGGATTCGCGAGCAGTACTTC.

The rearrangement links TRBV7-2 to TRBJ1-1; maybe TRBD1 (5 bases). The V end lost 3 bases, the J end lost 1 base, and 9 bases lay between the germline ends. Per germline, CDR1 SGHTA and CDR2 FQGNSA. CDR3 size: 14 residues. CDR3 amino acids: CASSFSQGNTEAFF. The CDR3, as DNA: TGTGCCAGCAGCTTTTCCCAGGGGAACACTGAAGCTTTCTTT.

The chain carries TRBV29-1 and TRBJ2-1; tentatively, D is TRBD1 (7 bases). The ends were cut back, 7 bases at V and 6 bases at J, with 19 bases in the middle. Germline-derived CDR1 and CDR2 are SQVTM and ANQGSEA. This CDR3 is 14 amino acids long. The CDR3 loop is CSAPQGGPGNEQFF. CDR3 nucleotide sequence: TGCAGCGCTCCGCAGGGGGGCCCCGGCAATGAGCAGTTCTTC.

This chain joins TRBV25-1 and TRBJ1-2; TRBD1 agrees at 7 bases. Trimming cost V 2 bases and J 9 bases; bases outside gene matches: 9. Germline CDR1 and CDR2: MGHDK and SYGVNS. CDR3 size: 14 residues. The CDR3 DNA is TGTGCCAGCAGTGAACAGGGGGATCGGGCTAGCTACACCTTC. Translating it yields CASSEQGDRASYTF.

The rearrangement uses TRBV29-1 and TRBJ2-7, with D maybe TRBD2 (6 bases). CDR1 and CDR2 (germline): SQVTM, ANQGSEA. This CDR3 region has 13 residues. Between the trimmed V and J ends, which lost 0 bases and 0 bases, there was a span of 6 bases. CDR3 protein: CSVEDSGSYEQYF. CDR3 nucleotides: TGCAGCGTTGAAGATAGCGGCTCCTACGAGCAGTACTTC.

This clonotype was detected a few times. The J gene is TRBJ2-7, the V gene TRBV20-1; no definite D call. Trimming left V 1 base short and J 4 bases short, with 8 bases between. CDR3 length: 12 residues. In germline, CDR1 is DFQATT, CDR2 SNEGSKA (reference sequence). Written as DNA, the CDR3 is TGCAGTGCTAGAGGACGGCTATACGAGCAGTACTTC. Its protein is CSARGRLYEQYF.

This clonotype has only a few counts. In DNA, the CDR3 is TGTGCCAGCAGCCCCTTACGGGGGAGGGGGATTCAGTACTTC. This codes for CASSPLRGRGIQYF. The chain recombines TRBV7-2 with TRBJ2-4, with D possibly matching TRBD2 (7 bases). CDR1 is SGHTA and CDR2 is FQGNSA in the germline V gene. The CDR3 is 14 amino acids. V lost 5 bases and J lost 10, with 18 bases in between.

This CDR3 is CASSFQTGAYGYTF. The CDR3 DNA sequence: TGTGCCAGCAGTTTTCAGACAGGTGCCTATGGCTACACCTTC. This chain links TRBV28 with TRBJ1-2; TRBD1 might be the D (6 bases). The CDR3 sequence is 14 residues long. The V gene's germline CDR1 is MDHEN and CDR2 SYDVKM. V was trimmed by 3 bases and J by 4 bases, leaving 12 bases between them.

The CDR3 region has the DNA TGTGCCAGCACCGAGGGATACTCTGGAAACACCATATATTTT. Translation gives CASTEGYSGNTIYF. This sequence joins TRBV9 and TRBJ1-3; no clear D gene. The germline CDR1 and CDR2 sequences are SGDLS and YYNGEE. This CDR3 is built from 14 residues. Trimming shortened V by 6 bases and J by 0 bases, and 10 bases separated the two germline ends.

This rearrangement joins TRBV6-6 to TRBJ2-3; TRBD1 aligns across 11 bases. Germline V gene lookup returns CDR1 MNHNY and CDR2 SVGAGI (reference sequence). V trimming: 2 bases; J trimming: 4 bases; junction bases outside the gene matches: 8. The CDR3 loop spans 17 amino acids. CDR3 in amino acids: CASSYRKLGQGADTQYF. For the CDR3, the DNA is TGTGCCAGCAGTTACCGTAAACTGGGACAGGGGGCAGATACGCAGTATTTT.

The genes are TRBV29-1 and TRBJ2-1, with D uncertain. The CDR3 is 11 amino acids. The V end was cut by 6 bases, the J end by 4 bases, with 7 bases between. The germline gives CDR1 SQVTM, CDR2 ANQGSEA. CDR3 DNA: TGCAGCGTCGGAATTTACAATGAGCAGTTCTTC. Its translation: CSVGIYNEQFF.

This sequence joins TRBV29-1 and TRBJ1-2; 8 bases fit TRBD1. The CDR3 has 13 residues. Per germline, CDR1 SQVTM and CDR2 ANQGSEA. After removal of 7 bases from V and 6 bases from J, the junction contained 10 bases not matched to a gene. The CDR3 loop reads CSADPDRVDGYTF. The CDR3 nucleotides read TGCAGCGCCGACCCGGACAGGGTGGATGGCTACACCTTC.